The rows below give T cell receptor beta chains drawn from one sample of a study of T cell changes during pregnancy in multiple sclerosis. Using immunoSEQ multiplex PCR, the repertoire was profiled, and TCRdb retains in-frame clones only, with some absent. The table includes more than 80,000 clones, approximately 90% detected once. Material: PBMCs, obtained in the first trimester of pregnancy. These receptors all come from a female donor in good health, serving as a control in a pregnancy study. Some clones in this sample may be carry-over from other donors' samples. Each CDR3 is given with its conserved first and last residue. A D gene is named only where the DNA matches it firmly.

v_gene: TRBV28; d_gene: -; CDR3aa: CASISRMRGYTF
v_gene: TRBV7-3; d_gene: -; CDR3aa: CASSLTALSEQFF
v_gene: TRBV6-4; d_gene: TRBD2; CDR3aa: CASRRLAGPRETQYF
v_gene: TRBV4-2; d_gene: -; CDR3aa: CASSQGGGRPQHF
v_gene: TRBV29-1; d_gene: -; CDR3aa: CSVEGPNTGELFF
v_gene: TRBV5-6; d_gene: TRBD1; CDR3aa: CASSSRGGTGPYEQYF
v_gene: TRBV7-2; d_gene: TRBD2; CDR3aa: CASSLLGLAGVNEQFF
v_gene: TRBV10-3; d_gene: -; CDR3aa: CAISEFGGSNEKLFF
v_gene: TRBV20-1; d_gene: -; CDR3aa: CSASQFYTF
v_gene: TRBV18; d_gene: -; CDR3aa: CASSKTTNTGELFF
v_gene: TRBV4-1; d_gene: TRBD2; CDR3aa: CASSQEGLAGVVVQADTQYF
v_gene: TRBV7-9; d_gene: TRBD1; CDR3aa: CASSLETGNQPQHF
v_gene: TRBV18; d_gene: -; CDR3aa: CASSPSGNNEQFF
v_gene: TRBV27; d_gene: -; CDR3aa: CASLPTGGQETQYF
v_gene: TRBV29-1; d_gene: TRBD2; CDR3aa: CSVPGGGAGSTDTQYF
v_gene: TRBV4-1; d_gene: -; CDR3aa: CASSRPDSGDEKLFF
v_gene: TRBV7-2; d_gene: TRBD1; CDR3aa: CASSSTGVTGELFF
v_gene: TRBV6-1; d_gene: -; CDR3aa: CASSDGFGVTSETQYF
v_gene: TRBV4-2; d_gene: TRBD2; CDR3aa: CASSQDPAGGNTGELFF
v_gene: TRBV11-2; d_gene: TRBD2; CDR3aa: CASRIVSGRGEQYF
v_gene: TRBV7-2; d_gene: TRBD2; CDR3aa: CASSWTSGRGELFF
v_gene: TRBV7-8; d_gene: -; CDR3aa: CASSPERTASYNEQFF
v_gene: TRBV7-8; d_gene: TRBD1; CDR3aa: CASSLRQGAETEAFF
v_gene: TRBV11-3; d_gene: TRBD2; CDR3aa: CASSFTSADTQYF
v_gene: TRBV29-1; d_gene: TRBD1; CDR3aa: CSVTPGQGKETQYF
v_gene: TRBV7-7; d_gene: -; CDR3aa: CASSPGADNEQFF
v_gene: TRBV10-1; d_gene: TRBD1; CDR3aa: CASSDRTGVNEQFF
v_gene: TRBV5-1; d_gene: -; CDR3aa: CASSLGGPGELFF
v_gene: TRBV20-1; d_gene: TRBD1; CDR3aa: CRSGTAPEAFF
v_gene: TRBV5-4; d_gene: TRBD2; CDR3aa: CASSLGGGQETQYF
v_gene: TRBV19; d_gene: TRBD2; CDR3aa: CASSIRERGGNTGELFF
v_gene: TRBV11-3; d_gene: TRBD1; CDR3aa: CASSLGTGDPDTQYF
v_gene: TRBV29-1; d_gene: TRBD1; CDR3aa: CSGQGAYEQYF
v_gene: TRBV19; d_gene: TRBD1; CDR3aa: CASSISQGAAQPQHF
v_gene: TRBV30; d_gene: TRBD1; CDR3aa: CAWRDRVGEKLFF
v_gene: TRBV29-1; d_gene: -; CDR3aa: CSVARDTDSGANVLTF
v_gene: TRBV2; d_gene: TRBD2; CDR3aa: CASRSLAGGGKTQYF
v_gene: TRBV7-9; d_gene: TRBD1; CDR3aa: CASRQGARNTIYF
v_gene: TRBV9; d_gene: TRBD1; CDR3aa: CASSVSPGGDTEAFF
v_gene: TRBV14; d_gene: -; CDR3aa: CASAQGWGNTIYF
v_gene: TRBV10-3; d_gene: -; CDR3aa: CAISEGQTEQFF
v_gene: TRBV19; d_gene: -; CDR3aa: CATLGRPSYNEQFF
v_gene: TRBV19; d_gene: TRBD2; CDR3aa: CVSSIGGRWGNEQFF
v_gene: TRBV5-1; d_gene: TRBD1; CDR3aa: CASSRTGGKGTEAFF
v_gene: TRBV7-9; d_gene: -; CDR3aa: CASSLGQGTYGYTF
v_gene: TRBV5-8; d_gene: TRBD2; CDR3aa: CASSSSEGTSGNSEQYF
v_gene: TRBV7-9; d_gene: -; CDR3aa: CASSLELNEQFF
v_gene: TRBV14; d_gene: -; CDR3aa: CASSQVRNTEAFF
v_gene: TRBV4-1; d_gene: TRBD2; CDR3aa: CASSQEGLAGGNNEQFF
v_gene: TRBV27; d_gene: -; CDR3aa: CASSPTAGYSNQPQHF
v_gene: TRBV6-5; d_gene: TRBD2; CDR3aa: CASSYSLAGGNNEQFF
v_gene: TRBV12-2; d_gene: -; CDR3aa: CASRLVDQPQHF
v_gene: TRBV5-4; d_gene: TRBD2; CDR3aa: CASSKAGGSNTGELFF
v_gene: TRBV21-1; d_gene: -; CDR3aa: CASSKGTVLSRGNQPQHF
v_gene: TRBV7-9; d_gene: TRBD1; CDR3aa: CASSLVVGQGSYGYTF
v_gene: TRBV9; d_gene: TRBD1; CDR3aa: CASSPRQGTYEAFF
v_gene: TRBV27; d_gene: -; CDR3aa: CASSLLSRLNEKLFF